Listed below are T cell receptor beta chains from one sample, sequenced in a study of blood T cell repertoires in COVID-19. Profiled with immunoSEQ multiplex PCR; TCRdb holds only in-frame clones, not every one. This sample has 240,000 or so clones, with roughly 86% found just once. Sequencing was carried out using peripheral blood. The receptors come from a woman under 40 who had recovered from COVID-19. Both conserved end residues are part of each CDR3. Fields, in order: V gene, D gene, J gene, clone size, CDR3 protein, CDR3 DNA. A D gene is named only where the DNA matches it firmly. Clone size appears in some rows only: once, few, many, or a class for an expanded clone.

V: TRBV6-6; D: -; J: TRBJ1-2; size: -; CDR3: CASSLATGQLNYGYTF; DNA: TGTGCCAGCAGCCTAGCTACAGGACAGTTAAACTATGGCTACACCTTC
V: TRBV29-1; D: -; J: TRBJ1-1; size: -; CDR3: CSASRTVMNTEAFF; DNA: TGCAGCGCTTCACGGACAGTCATGAACACTGAAGCTTTCTTT
V: TRBV6-4; D: TRBD1; J: TRBJ1-1; size: -; CDR3: CASRNHRDRKGVAFF; DNA: TGTGCCAGCAGAAATCACCGGGACAGAAAGGGGGTAGCTTTCTTT
V: TRBV9; D: -; J: TRBJ1-2; size: -; CDR3: CASSTLTGGYGYTF; DNA: TGTGCCAGCAGCACTCTGACAGGCGGCTATGGCTACACCTTC
V: TRBV9; D: -; J: TRBJ2-2; size: -; CDR3: CAPDGVSNTGELFF; DNA: TGTGCCCCGGACGGGGTTTCGAACACCGGGGAGCTGTTTTTT
V: TRBV27; D: -; J: TRBJ2-7; size: -; CDR3: CASSLRGGNSYEQYF; DNA: TGTGCCAGCAGTTTAAGGGGCGGGAACTCCTACGAGCAGTACTTC
V: TRBV6-5; D: -; J: TRBJ1-2; size: -; CDR3: CASSSREGFGYGYTF; DNA: TGTGCCAGCAGTAGCAGGGAGGGGTTCGGCTATGGCTACACCTTC
V: TRBV10-3; D: -; J: TRBJ2-1; size: -; CDR3: CAIRSGSTNEQFF; DNA: TGTGCCATCAGGTCGGGGTCGACCAATGAGCAGTTCTTC
V: TRBV29-1; D: -; J: TRBJ1-5; size: -; CDR3: CSAVDSSNQPQHF; DNA: TGCAGCGCTGTGGACAGTAGCAATCAGCCCCAGCATTTT
V: TRBV9; D: TRBD2; J: TRBJ2-2; size: -; CDR3: CASSINSGRDYTGELFF; DNA: TGTGCCAGCAGCATTAACAGTGGGAGGGATTACACCGGGGAGCTGTTTTTT
V: TRBV18; D: -; J: TRBJ2-3; size: -; CDR3: CASSPPFRDTQYF; DNA: TGTGCCAGCTCACCACCGTTTAGAGATACGCAGTATTTT
V: TRBV24-1; D: -; J: TRBJ2-2; size: -; CDR3: CATSDPTGSFRKTGELFF; DNA: TGTGCCACCAGTGATCCAACAGGCTCTTTTAGGAAGACCGGGGAGCTGTTTTTT
V: TRBV7-2; D: TRBD2; J: TRBJ2-1; size: -; CDR3: CASSSYASGDNEQFF; DNA: TGTGCCAGCAGCTCTTACGCTAGCGGGGACAATGAGCAGTTCTTC
V: TRBV5-4; D: TRBD1; J: TRBJ1-1; size: -; CDR3: CASSLKKTGVNTEAFF; DNA: TGTGCCAGCAGCTTAAAAAAGACAGGGGTGAACACTGAAGCTTTCTTT
V: TRBV9; D: TRBD2; J: TRBJ2-2; size: once; CDR3: CASSHAGGKGNTGELFF; DNA: TGTGCCAGCAGCCACGCCGGGGGGAAGGGGAACACCGGGGAGCTGTTTTTT
V: TRBV5-1; D: -; J: TRBJ2-5; size: -; CDR3: CASSFGQLTETQYF; DNA: TGCGCCAGCAGCTTTGGACAGTTGACGGAGACCCAGTACTTC
V: TRBV4-3; D: -; J: TRBJ1-1; size: -; CDR3: CASSQTRGTEAFF; DNA: TGCGCCAGCAGCCAAACTCGGGGCACTGAAGCTTTCTTT
V: TRBV11-2; D: TRBD2; J: TRBJ2-3; size: -; CDR3: CASSLGFAGGTDTQYF; DNA: TGTGCCAGCAGCTTAGGTTTCGCGGGGGGCACAGATACGCAGTATTTT
V: TRBV2; D: TRBD2; J: TRBJ2-3; size: -; CDR3: CASWAGTSETQYF; DNA: TGTGCCAGCTGGGCCGGGACTAGCGAGACGCAGTATTTT
V: TRBV4-1; D: -; J: TRBJ2-2; size: once; CDR3: CASSQEHPRDTGELFF; DNA: TGCGCCAGCAGCCAAGAGCACCCGAGGGACACCGGGGAGCTGTTTTTT
V: TRBV2; D: TRBD1; J: TRBJ2-7; size: -; CDR3: CASSETGDTYEQYF; DNA: TGTGCCAGCAGTGAAACAGGGGATACCTACGAGCAGTACTTC
V: TRBV21-1; D: -; J: TRBJ1-1; size: -; CDR3: CASSKCRRVGGVDTEAFF; DNA: TGTGCCAGCAGCAAATGTCGTCGGGTCGGGGGGGTTGACACTGAAGCTTTCTTT
V: TRBV7-8; D: -; J: TRBJ1-3; size: -; CDR3: CASSTPGIFGNTIYF; DNA: TGTGCCAGCAGCACTCCCGGGATCTTTGGAAACACCATATATTTT
V: TRBV3-1/TRBV3-2; D: -; J: TRBJ1-3; size: -; CDR3: CASSRTGSSGNTIYF; DNA: TGTGCCAGCAGCCGCACAGGGAGCTCTGGAAACACCATATATTTT
V: TRBV7-9; D: TRBD1; J: TRBJ2-1; size: -; CDR3: CASSLGSGGYNEQFF; DNA: TGTGCCAGCAGCTTAGGATCAGGGGGATACAATGAGCAGTTCTTC
V: TRBV7-7; D: -; J: TRBJ1-5; size: -; CDR3: CASSPGGGGNQPQHF; DNA: TGTGCCAGCAGCCCGGGGGGCGGGGGCAATCAGCCCCAGCATTTT